These 16 T cell receptor beta chains were sequenced from one sample in a study of blood T cell repertoires in COVID-19. Sequencing used immunoSEQ multiplex PCR; TCRdb keeps in-frame clones, though not all of them. The data show about 160,000 clones, about 91% seen once. Sequences were obtained from peripheral blood. These receptors were obtained from a woman in her fifties or sixties who had recovered from COVID-19.

The chain couples TRBV18 to TRBJ1-2; D unclear. V was shortened by 3 bases and J by 4 bases, with 15 bases between the two germline ends. Germline CDR1 and CDR2: KGHSH and LQKENI. The CDR3 totals 15 residues. CDR3 nucleotides: TGTGCCAGCTCACCCCGAGGTCCGCAATTCTATGGCTACACCTTC. This sequence encodes CASSPRGPQFYGYTF. Drawing the rest from reference TRBV18 and TRBJ1-2, the complete variable domain is NAGVMQNPRHLVRRRGQEARLRCSPMKGHSHVYWYRQLPEEGLKFMVYLQKENIIDESGMPKERFSAEFPKEGPSILRIQQVVRGDSAAYFCASSPRGPQFYGYTFGSGTRLTVV.

The rearrangement uses TRBV9 and TRBJ1-3, with 7 nucleotides matching TRBD1. The germline CDR1 and CDR2 sequences are SGDLS and YYNGEE. Losses at the gene ends were 0 bases for V and 0 bases for J; bases not matched to a gene: 6. The length of the CDR3 is 17 residues. The CDR3 is CASSVEDRPSSGNTIYF. DNA for the CDR3: TGTGCCAGCAGCGTAGAGGACAGGCCCTCCTCTGGAAACACCATATATTTT.

The chain is built from TRBV5-4 and TRBJ1-1; 10 nucleotides agree with TRBD1. The V gene end was trimmed by 3 bases and the J gene end by 1 base; junction bases not matched to a gene: 6. Germline assignment: CDR1 SGHNT and CDR2 YYREEE (reference sequence). The CDR3 is 16 residues long. CDR3 protein: CASSWDRGTANTEAFF. For the CDR3, the DNA is TGTGCCAGCAGCTGGGACAGGGGCACTGCGAACACTGAAGCTTTCTTT.

The chain recombines TRBV5-4 with TRBJ2-4; 10 bases fit TRBD2. J gave up 0 bases and V 2 bases, and 5 bases lay outside the gene matches. The CDR3 consists of 17 residues. CDR1 is SGHNT, CDR2 YYREEE, per germline (reference sequence). Written as DNA, the CDR3 is TGTGCCAGCAGCTTCCTAGCGGGGGCCTTAGCCAAAAACATTCAGTACTTC. Translation: CASSFLAGALAKNIQYF.

The genes are TRBV14 and TRBJ1-5; D is undetermined. Trimming left V 1 base short and J 4 bases short, with 5 bases between. This CDR3 has 13 amino acids. CDR1 and CDR2 (germline): SGHDN, FVKESK. DNA for the CDR3: TGTGCCAGCAGCCAAGTCCGGAATCAGCCCCAGCATTTT. Its translation is CASSQVRNQPQHF.

CDR3 region: CASIPAHVGNTIYF. CDR3 DNA sequence: TGTGCCAGCATCCCCGCGCACGTTGGAAACACCATATATTTT. The chain carries TRBV6-2 or TRBV6-3 and TRBJ1-3; no definite D call. The V and J ends lost 7 bases and 3 bases respectively, with 13 bases between them. CDR1 and CDR2 from the germline V gene are MNHEY and SVGEGT. The CDR3 has 14 amino acids.

V usage is TRBV28 and J usage is TRBJ1-4; D remains unclear. Germline V gene sequence: CDR1 MDHEN, CDR2 SYDVKM. This CDR3 is built from 13 residues. V lost 1 base and J lost 7, with 7 bases in between. The CDR3 nucleotides are TGTGCCAGCAGTTTATATGCAGGTGAAAAACTGTTTTTT. This sequence encodes CASSLYAGEKLFF.

This chain joins TRBV5-1 and TRBJ2-3; 9 bases match TRBD1. V trimming: 1 base; J trimming: 6 bases; junction bases outside the gene matches: 6. This CDR3 has 15 amino acids. CDR1 SGHRS and CDR2 YFSETQ come from the germline V gene. The DNA for the CDR3 is TGCGCCAGCAGCTTGTCGACAGGGGGGACGGATACGCAGTATTTT. Amino acids: CASSLSTGGTDTQYF.

The gene calls are TRBV19 and TRBJ1-5, with 10 bases that match TRBD1. This CDR3 comprises 15 residues. V shed 5 bases, J shed 5 bases, and the junction held 6 bases outside the gene matches. In germline, CDR1 is LNHDA, CDR2 SQIVND (reference sequence). This CDR3 is CASSSLGTGDQPQHF. CDR3 coding DNA: TGTGCCAGTAGTTCCCTCGGGACAGGGGATCAGCCCCAGCATTTT.

This clone occurred a few times. The chain is built from TRBV19 and TRBJ1-6, with a tentative D call TRBD1 (6 bases). With 3 bases removed from V and 5 bases from J, the gap between germline ends came to 11 bases. From germline, CDR1 is LNHDA and CDR2 SQIVND (reference sequence). The CDR3 consists of 15 residues. The CDR3 here is CASSIRTDDNSPLHF. CDR3 in DNA: TGTGCCAGTAGTATCAGGACAGACGATAATTCACCCCTCCACTTT.

This clone was detected once. The V and J genes are TRBV5-1 and TRBJ2-1; 11 positions agree with TRBD2. The CDR3 is 21 amino acids. The trim removed 4 bases at V and 0 bases at J, leaving 18 bases unmatched. Per germline, CDR1 SGHRS and CDR2 YFSETQ. DNA of the CDR3: TGCGCCAGCAGCGTCGATTCCTCTAGCGGGGGGTCCTTTGGCTCCTACAATGAGCAGTTCTTC. Translated, it gives CASSVDSSSGGSFGSYNEQFF.

This clone was recorded a few times. The V and J genes are TRBV10-2 and TRBJ2-2, with D possibly matching TRBD2 (6 bases). V was trimmed by 6 bases and J by 7 bases, leaving 21 bases between them. The CDR3 is made up of 16 amino acids. Germline CDR1 and CDR2: WSHSY and SAAADI. CDR3 nucleotides: TGCGCCAGCAGAGAGGGGACTCCAGGGTTGGGCGGGGAGCTGTTTTTT. This translates into CASREGTPGLGGELFF.

CDR3 sequence: CASSGTGDTEAFF. The CDR3 DNA reads TGTGCCAGCTCAGGGACAGGCGACACTGAAGCTTTCTTT. This chain connects TRBV18 to TRBJ1-1, with 8 bases aligning to TRBD1. The CDR3 is 13 amino acids. Germline CDR1 and CDR2: KGHSH and LQKENI. V trimming: 5 bases; J trimming: 3 bases; junction bases outside the gene matches: 2.

This clone was detected only a few times. V and J are TRBV14 and TRBJ2-7; the D gene is possibly TRBD1 (6 bases). The CDR3 sequence is 15 residues long. Germline CDR1 reads SGHDN; CDR2 reads FVKESK. The germline V and J ends were trimmed by 1 base and 5 bases, with 15 bases remaining between them. The CDR3 DNA reads TGTGCCAGCAGCCAAGTCGCGCAGGGGTACGACGAGCAGTACTTC. This gives the protein CASSQVAQGYDEQYF.

DNA of the CDR3: TGTGCCAGCAGTGCCAGCGGGGGGGGCTCCTACAATGAGCAGTTCTTC. This sequence encodes CASSASGGGSYNEQFF. The chain uses TRBV6-1 and TRBJ2-1, with 10 bases identical to TRBD2. There are 16 residues in the CDR3. CDR1 and CDR2 (germline): MNHNS, SASEGT. The V segment lost 4 bases and the J segment 0 bases; nucleotides outside the gene matches: 3.

The chain combines TRBV3-1 (or the pseudogene TRBV3-2) with TRBJ2-5; D is perhaps TRBD2 (7 bases). The CDR3 has 11 residues. V lost 8 bases and J 5 bases, leaving 9 bases between the germline ends. Germline CDR1 reads LGHDT; CDR2 reads YNNKEL (reference sequence). This CDR3 reads CASGGAETQYF. CDR3 nucleotides: TGTGCCAGCGGGGGGGCGGAGACCCAGTACTTC.